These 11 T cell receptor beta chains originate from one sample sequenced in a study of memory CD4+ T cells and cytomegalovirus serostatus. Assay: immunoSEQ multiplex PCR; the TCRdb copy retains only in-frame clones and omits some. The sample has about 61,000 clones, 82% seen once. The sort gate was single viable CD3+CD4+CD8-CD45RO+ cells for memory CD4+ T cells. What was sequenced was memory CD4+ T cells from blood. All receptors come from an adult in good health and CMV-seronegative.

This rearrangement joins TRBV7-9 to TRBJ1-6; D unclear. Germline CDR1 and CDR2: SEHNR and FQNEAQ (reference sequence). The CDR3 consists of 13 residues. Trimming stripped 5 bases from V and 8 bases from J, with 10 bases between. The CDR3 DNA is TGTGCCAGCAGCCTACACAAGGATTCACCCCTCCACTTT. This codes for CASSLHKDSPLHF.

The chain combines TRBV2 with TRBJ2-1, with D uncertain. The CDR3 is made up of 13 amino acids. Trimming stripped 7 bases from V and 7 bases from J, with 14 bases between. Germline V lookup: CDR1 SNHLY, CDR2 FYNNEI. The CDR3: CASTTLPINEQFF. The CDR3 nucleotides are TGTGCCAGCACTACACTCCCGATAAATGAGCAGTTCTTC.

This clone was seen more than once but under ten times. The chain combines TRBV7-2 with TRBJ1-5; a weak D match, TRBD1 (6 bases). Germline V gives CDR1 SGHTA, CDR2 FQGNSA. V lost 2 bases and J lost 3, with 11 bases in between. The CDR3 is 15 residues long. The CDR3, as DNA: TGTGCCAGCAGCTTAACAGGGTTTCTCAATCAGCCCCAGCATTTT. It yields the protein CASSLTGFLNQPQHF.

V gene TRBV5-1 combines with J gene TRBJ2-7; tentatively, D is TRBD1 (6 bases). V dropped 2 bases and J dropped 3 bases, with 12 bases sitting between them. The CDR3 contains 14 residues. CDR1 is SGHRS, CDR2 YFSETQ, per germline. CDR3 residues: CASSFKGVGYEQYF. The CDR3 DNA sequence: TGCGCCAGCAGCTTCAAGGGGGTAGGCTACGAGCAGTACTTC.

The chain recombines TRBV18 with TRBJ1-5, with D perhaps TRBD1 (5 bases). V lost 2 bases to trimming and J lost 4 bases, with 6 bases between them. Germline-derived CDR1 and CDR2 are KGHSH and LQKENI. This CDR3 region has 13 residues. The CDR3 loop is CASSPAGNQPQHF. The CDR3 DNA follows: TGTGCCAGCTCACCAGCAGGGAATCAGCCCCAGCATTTT. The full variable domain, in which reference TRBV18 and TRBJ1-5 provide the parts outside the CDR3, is NAGVMQNPRHLVRRRGQEARLRCSPMKGHSHVYWYRQLPEEGLKFMVYLQKENIIDESGMPKERFSAEFPKEGPSILRIQQVVRGDSAAYFCASSPAGNQPQHFGDGTRLSIL.

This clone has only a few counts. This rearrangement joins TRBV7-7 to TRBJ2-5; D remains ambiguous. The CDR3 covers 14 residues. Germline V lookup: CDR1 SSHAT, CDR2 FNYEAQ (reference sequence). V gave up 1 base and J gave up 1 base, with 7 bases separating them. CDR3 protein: CASSLVGFQETQYF. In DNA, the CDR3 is TGTGCCAGCAGCTTAGTAGGCTTCCAAGAGACCCAGTACTTC.

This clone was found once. The CDR3 region is CASSSGTGDNYEQYF. CDR3 nucleotides: TGCGCCAGCAGCTCGGGGACAGGGGATAACTACGAGCAGTACTTC. This chain links TRBV5-1 with TRBJ2-7; TRBD1 agrees at 10 bases. This CDR3 is built from 15 residues. V gave up 3 bases and J gave up 3 bases; unmatched junction bases: 6. Germline V lookup: CDR1 SGHRS, CDR2 YFSETQ.

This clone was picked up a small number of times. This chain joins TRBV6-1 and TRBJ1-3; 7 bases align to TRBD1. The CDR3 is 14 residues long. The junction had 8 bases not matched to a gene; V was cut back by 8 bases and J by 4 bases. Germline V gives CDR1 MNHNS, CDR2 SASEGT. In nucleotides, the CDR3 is TGTGCCAGCTGCCCGACAGGGATGGGAAACACCATATATTTT. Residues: CASCPTGMGNTIYF.

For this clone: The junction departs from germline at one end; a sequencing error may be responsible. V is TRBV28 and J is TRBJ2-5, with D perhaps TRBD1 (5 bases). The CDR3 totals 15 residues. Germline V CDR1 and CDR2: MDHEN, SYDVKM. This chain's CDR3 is CASSRPQGSIEPQYF. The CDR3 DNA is TGTGCCAGCAGTCGGCCTCAGGGCTCCATAGAGCCCCAGTACTTC.

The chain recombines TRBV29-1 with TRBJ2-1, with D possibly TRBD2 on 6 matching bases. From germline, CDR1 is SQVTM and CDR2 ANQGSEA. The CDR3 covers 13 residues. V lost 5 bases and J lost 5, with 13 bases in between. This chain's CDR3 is CSVSETRNNEQFF. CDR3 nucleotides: TGCAGCGTTAGTGAGACTAGGAACAATGAGCAGTTCTTC.

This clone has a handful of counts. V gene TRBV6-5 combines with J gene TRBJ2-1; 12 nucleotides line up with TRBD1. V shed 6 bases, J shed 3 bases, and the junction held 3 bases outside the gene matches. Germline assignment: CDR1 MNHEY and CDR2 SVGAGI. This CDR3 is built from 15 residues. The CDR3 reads CASRGQGAGYNEQFF. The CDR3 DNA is TGTGCCAGCAGGGGACAGGGGGCCGGCTACAATGAGCAGTTCTTC.